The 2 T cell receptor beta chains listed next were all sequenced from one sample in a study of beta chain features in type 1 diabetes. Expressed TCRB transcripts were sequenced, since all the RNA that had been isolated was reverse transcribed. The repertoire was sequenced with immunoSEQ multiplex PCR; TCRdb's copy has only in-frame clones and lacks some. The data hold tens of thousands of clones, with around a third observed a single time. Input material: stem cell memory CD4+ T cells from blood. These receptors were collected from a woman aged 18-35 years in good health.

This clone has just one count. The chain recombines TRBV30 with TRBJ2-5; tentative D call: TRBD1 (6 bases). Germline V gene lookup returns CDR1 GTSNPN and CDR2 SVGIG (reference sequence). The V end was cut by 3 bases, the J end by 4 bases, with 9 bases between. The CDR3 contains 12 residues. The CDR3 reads CAWRGARETQYF. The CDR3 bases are TGTGCCTGGAGGGGGGCTCGAGAGACCCAGTACTTC.

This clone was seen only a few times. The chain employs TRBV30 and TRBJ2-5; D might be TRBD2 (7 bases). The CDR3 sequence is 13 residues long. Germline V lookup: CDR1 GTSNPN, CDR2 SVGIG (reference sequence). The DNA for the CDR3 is TGTGCGACGGGGCGGGGGCGAACGGATACCCAGTACTTC. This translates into CATGRGRTDTQYF.